The 26 T cell receptor beta chains listed next were all sequenced from one sample in a study of human T cells and chemical hapten exposure. TCRdb itself ran the RACE reads through MiXCR, one entry per CDR3 protein. Of around 100,000 distinct CDR3 sequences in the sample, approximately 10% are singletons; the top ten hold 2.5% to 4%. Time point denoted: patch test 2, 6 weeks after DPC sensitization. The treatment is: therapeutic diphenylcyclopropenone sensitization with weekly scalp DPC. The starting material was whole blood, obtained in connection with sensitization to the hapten diphenylcyclopropenone (DPC). These receptors were obtained from a woman aged 40 to 50 with alopecia areata. Some clones in this sample may be carry-over from other donors' samples.

The rearrangement joins TRBV20-1 to TRBJ1-1, with D maybe TRBD1 (6 bases). V was cut by 3 bases and J by 3 bases, with 11 bases left in between. The CDR3 extends over 13 amino acids. The germline CDR1 and CDR2 sequences are DFQATT and SNEGSKA (reference sequence). The CDR3 DNA sequence: TGCAGTGCTAGTCGCTACAGGGACACTGAAGCTTTCTTT. Protein product: CSASRYRDTEAFF.

This clonotype has only a few counts. The chain combines TRBV28 with TRBJ1-1; TRBD1 is a possible D gene (5 bases). CDR1 and CDR2 from the germline V gene are MDHEN and SYDVKM. Deletions cut 10 bases from V and 1 base from J, with 28 bases between. The CDR3 contains 18 residues. The CDR3 sequence is CAIIIYSGRKRGNTEAFF. The CDR3 coding sequence is TGTGCCATTATAATTTACTCGGGACGAAAAAGAGGGAACACTGAAGCTTTCTTT.

The chain carries TRBV7-9 and TRBJ2-2, with D perhaps being TRBD1 or TRBD2 (5 bases each). Germline CDR1 reads SEHNR; CDR2 reads FQNEAQ (reference sequence). V gave up 5 bases and J gave up 0 bases, with 19 bases separating them. The CDR3 runs 18 residues. In DNA, the CDR3 is TGTGCCAGCAGCGCTAGGGGAGTAGGCGGGCCGAACACCGGGGAGCTGTTTTTT. Amino acid sequence: CASSARGVGGPNTGELFF.

This chain uses TRBV6-5 with TRBJ2-7; D may correspond to TRBD1 or TRBD2 (6 bases each). CDR1 is MNHEY, CDR2 SVGAGI, per germline. CDR3 length: 15 residues. V gave up 6 bases and J gave up 0 bases, with 15 bases separating them. The CDR3, as DNA: TGTGCCAGCAGGTATCAGGGGACTTACTCCTACGAGCAGTACTTC. This encodes CASRYQGTYSYEQYF.

With respect to this clonotype: This could be a read error, since a much larger clone is one nucleotide away. The J gene is TRBJ2-3, the V gene TRBV28; D may match TRBD1 or TRBD2 (5 bases each). Germline V CDR1 and CDR2: MDHEN, SYDVKM. Between the trimmed V and J ends, which lost 4 bases and 0 bases, there was a span of 14 bases. This CDR3 is 16 amino acids long. The CDR3 region has the DNA TGTGCCAGCAGTTCGGGGACCCATACTAGCACAGATACGCAGTATTTT. It encodes CASSSGTHTSTDTQYF.

This clonotype has ten or more counts. The J gene is TRBJ2-1, the V gene TRBV20-1; TRBD2 aligns across 8 bases. The V gene's germline CDR1 is DFQATT and CDR2 SNEGSKA (reference sequence). Trimming took 3 bases from V and 6 from J; bases not matched to a gene: 4. The CDR3 totals 13 residues. In nucleotides, the CDR3 is TGCAGTGCTAGTCGCGGGGGGCGCAATGAGCAGTTCTTC. Encoded protein: CSASRGGRNEQFF.

The rearrangement links TRBV9 to TRBJ2-7; TRBD2 is a possible D gene (5 bases). The germline V and J ends were trimmed by 5 bases and 0 bases, with 12 bases remaining between them. Germline V gene sequence: CDR1 SGDLS, CDR2 YYNGEE. This CDR3 region has 14 residues. The CDR3 bases are TGTGCCAGCAGTCAGGACTTCATCTCCTACGAGCAGTACTTC. Encoded protein: CASSQDFISYEQYF.

This clonotype was found many times. The V gene is TRBV7-8, the J gene TRBJ2-1, with 8 bases fitting TRBD1. The ends lost 1 base at V and 9 bases at J; junction bases unmatched: 5. The germline CDR1 and CDR2 sequences are SGHVS and FQNEAQ. The CDR3 is made up of 14 amino acids. In nucleotides, the CDR3 is TGTGCCAGCAGCTTAGTCAGGGGGCGGGGTGAGCAGTTCTTC. This codes for CASSLVRGRGEQFF.

This clonotype was observed a few times. The V and J genes are TRBV20-1 and TRBJ2-5, with D perhaps being TRBD1 or TRBD2 (6 bases each). Trimming took off 6 bases at V and 5 bases at J, with 19 bases between the two ends. The CDR3 is made up of 14 amino acids. Germline lookup yields CDR1 DFQATT and CDR2 SNEGSKA (reference sequence). The CDR3 DNA is TGCAGTGCCAAGAGGGGGGCCGGAGGGGAGACCCAGTACTTC. Translating gives CSAKRGAGGETQYF.

The chain combines TRBV12-3 or TRBV12-4 with TRBJ2-5; 13 bases align to TRBD2. The V and J ends lost 5 bases and 5 bases, in that order; junction bases with no gene match: 11. The CDR3 covers 17 residues. The CDR3 is CASSPPGLAGLRETQYF. The CDR3 DNA is TGTGCCAGCAGTCCACCGGGACTAGCGGGGCTTCGGGAGACCCAGTACTTC.

This clonotype was picked up a small number of times. The chain is built from TRBV6-2 or TRBV6-3 and TRBJ2-3; D might be TRBD1 (6 bases). Germline V gene sequence: CDR1 MNHEY, CDR2 SVGEGT. The CDR3 runs 17 residues. V dropped 2 bases and J dropped 4 bases, with 19 bases sitting between them. The CDR3 loop is CASSYITGQGHPDTQYF. The CDR3 DNA reads as TGTGCCAGCAGTTACATCACCGGGCAGGGACACCCAGATACGCAGTATTTT.

This clonotype was seen at least ten times. The chain couples TRBV27 to TRBJ2-1; TRBD1 might be the D (6 bases). This CDR3 comprises 13 residues. Per the germline V gene, CDR1 is MNHEY and CDR2 is SMNVEV (reference sequence). The germline V and J ends were trimmed by 3 bases and 8 bases, with 11 bases remaining between them. The CDR3, as DNA: TGTGCCAGCAGTTTCCCAGGGGACCATGAGCAGTTCTTC. Translation: CASSFPGDHEQFF.

This chain uses TRBV11-2 with TRBJ2-1; D not certain. This CDR3 contains 14 residues. The V gene's germline CDR1 is SGHAT and CDR2 FQNNGV. The V and J ends lost 4 bases and 2 bases respectively, with 9 bases between them. The CDR3 region is CASSSDQPYNEQFF. In DNA form, the CDR3 reads TGTGCCAGCAGCTCCGATCAACCCTACAATGAGCAGTTCTTC.

The V and J genes are TRBV7-2 and TRBJ2-1, with 11 bases identical to TRBD1. With V trimmed by 1 base and J by 6 bases, 2 bases remained unmatched. The CDR3 consists of 15 residues. Germline-derived CDR1 and CDR2 are SGHTA and FQGNSA. Here the CDR3 reads CASSLDGTGGNEQFF. DNA for the CDR3: TGTGCCAGCAGCTTAGACGGGACAGGGGGCAATGAGCAGTTCTTC.

The chain has TRBV29-1 and TRBJ2-3; 11 positions agree with TRBD2. CDR1 SQVTM and CDR2 ANQGSEA come from the germline V gene. This CDR3 comprises 17 residues. The junction had 10 bases not matched to a gene; V was cut back by 2 bases and J by 3 bases. The CDR3 spells CSVENLAGGFGTDTQYF. The CDR3 DNA reads as TGCAGCGTTGAAAATCTAGCGGGGGGTTTTGGGACAGATACGCAGTATTTT.

This clonotype has a count of ten or more. The rearrangement joins TRBV7-9 to TRBJ1-1; D not certain. Germline V gene sequence: CDR1 SEHNR, CDR2 FQNEAQ (reference sequence). V dropped 2 bases and J dropped 5 bases, with 6 bases sitting between them. This CDR3 has 12 residues. CDR3: CASSLSLTEAFF. The CDR3 DNA is TGTGCCAGCAGCTTATCTTTGACTGAAGCTTTCTTT.

There are a few counts of this clonotype. One end of the junction is discordant with germline, which a read error may explain. The chain couples TRBV10-3 to TRBJ1-2; D is ambiguous. Germline assignment: CDR1 ENHRY and CDR2 SYGVKD. The CDR3 is made up of 13 amino acids. The CDR3 loop is CAISGVQKAGYTF. CDR3 sequence (DNA): TGTGCCATTAGTGGGGTACAGAAGGCCGGCTACACCTTC.

J is TRBJ1-2 and V is TRBV28; D call uncertain. Trimming pared 10 bases from V and 4 bases from J, leaving 19 bases between. Germline V gives CDR1 MDHEN, CDR2 SYDVKM. The CDR3 contains 14 residues. The DNA for the CDR3 is TGTGCCACCAGCGTGGGCGGCGGAATCTATGGCTACACCTTC. Its protein product is CATSVGGGIYGYTF.

There are many counts of this clonotype. The chain links TRBV18 to TRBJ2-5; 8 nucleotides align to TRBD2. Looked up from germline, CDR1 is KGHSH and CDR2 is LQKENI. CDR3 length: 15 residues. The ends lost 3 bases at V and 3 bases at J; junction bases unmatched: 6. The CDR3: CASSPLMRGEETQYF. The CDR3 bases are TGTGCCAGCTCACCCCTGATGCGGGGGGAAGAGACCCAGTACTTC. Full variable domain (missing parts from reference TRBV18 and TRBJ2-5): NAGVMQNPRHLVRRRGQEARLRCSPMKGHSHVYWYRQLPEEGLKFMVYLQKENIIDESGMPKERFSAEFPKEGPSILRIQQVVRGDSAAYFCASSPLMRGEETQYFGPGTRLLVL.

This clonotype was seen only a few times. The chain is built from TRBV4-3 and TRBJ2-1; 9 nucleotides match TRBD2. J gave up 8 bases and V 4 bases, and 9 bases lay outside the gene matches. There are 15 residues in the CDR3. Germline lookup yields CDR1 LGHNA and CDR2 YSLEER. CDR3 sequence: CASSLLGGGAHEQFF. CDR3 bases: TGCGCCAGCAGCCTGCTGGGCGGGGGGGCCCATGAGCAGTTCTTC.

The rearrangement joins TRBV18 to TRBJ1-5; no firm D call. V shed 4 bases and J shed 4 bases, with 14 bases lying between them. Germline V gives CDR1 KGHSH, CDR2 LQKENI. The CDR3 contains 15 residues. The CDR3 DNA reads TGTGCCAGCTCACTCCTGGACGGCGGGAATCAGCCCCAGCATTTT. Its translation is CASSLLDGGNQPQHF. The whole variable domain, remainder taken from reference TRBV18 and TRBJ1-5, is NAGVMQNPRHLVRRRGQEARLRCSPMKGHSHVYWYRQLPEEGLKFMVYLQKENIIDESGMPKERFSAEFPKEGPSILRIQQVVRGDSAAYFCASSLLDGGNQPQHFGDGTRLSIL.

V and J are TRBV6-5 and TRBJ1-2; D possibly corresponds to TRBD1 (5 bases). CDR1 is MNHEY, CDR2 SVGAGI, per germline. The V and J ends lost 5 bases and 4 bases respectively, with 8 bases between them. The CDR3 extends over 12 amino acids. CDR3 sequence (DNA): TGTGCCAGCAGTGCAGGGTCCTATGGCTACACCTTC. This encodes CASSAGSYGYTF.

This clonotype was seen repeatedly, ten times or more. The chain links TRBV4-1 to TRBJ2-7; D gene ambiguous. The CDR3 extends over 15 amino acids. The ends were cut back, 0 bases at V and 1 base at J, with 10 bases in the middle. Germline CDR1 reads MGHRA; CDR2 reads YSYEKL. CDR3 bases: TGCGCCAGCAGCCAAGAGCCAGGAACTTCCTACGAGCAGTACTTC. Translation gives CASSQEPGTSYEQYF.

This clonotype was counted at least ten times. The chain couples TRBV7-8 to TRBJ1-3, with TRBD1 as a possible D gene (6 bases). In germline, CDR1 is SGHVS, CDR2 FQNEAQ. The CDR3 is made up of 16 amino acids. V lost 7 bases and J lost 4, with 20 bases in between. The CDR3 sequence: CASTPLRRGAGNTIYF. The CDR3 coding sequence is TGTGCCAGCACTCCCCTACGGCGGGGGGCAGGAAACACCATATATTTT.

This clonotype has only a few counts. The chain combines TRBV7-6 with TRBJ2-5; D possibly matches TRBD1 or TRBD2 (5 bases each). The CDR3 has 14 amino acids. Trimming removed 5 bases at V and 2 bases at J, with 12 bases between. Germline loops: CDR1 SGHVS, CDR2 FNYEAQ. This CDR3 reads CASSPGGGQETQYF. CDR3 nucleotide sequence: TGTGCCAGCAGCCCCGGTGGGGGTCAAGAGACCCAGTACTTC.

The DNA for the CDR3 is TGCAGTGCTAGATCCGCTAGCGGGAGGGCCGCGTATTTT. Protein product: CSARSASGRAAYF. The V call is TRBV20-1, the J call TRBJ2-3; 12 bases agree with TRBD2. The junction had 8 bases not matched to a gene; V was cut back by 2 bases and J by 14 bases. Germline V CDR1 and CDR2: DFQATT, SNEGSKA (reference sequence). CDR3 size: 13 residues.